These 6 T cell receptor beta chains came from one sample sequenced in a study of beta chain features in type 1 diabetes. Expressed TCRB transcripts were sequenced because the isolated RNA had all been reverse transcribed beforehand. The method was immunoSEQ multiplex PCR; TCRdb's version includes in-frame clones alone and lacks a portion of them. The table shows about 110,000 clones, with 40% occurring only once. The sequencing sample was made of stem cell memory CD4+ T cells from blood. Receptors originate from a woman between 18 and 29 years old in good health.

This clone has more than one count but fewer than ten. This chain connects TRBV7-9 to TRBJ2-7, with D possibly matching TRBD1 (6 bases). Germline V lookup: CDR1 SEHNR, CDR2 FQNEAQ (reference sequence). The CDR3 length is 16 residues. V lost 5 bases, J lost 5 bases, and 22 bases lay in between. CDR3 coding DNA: TGTGCCAGCAGCCTCTACAGGGATAGGCCCCGCGACGAGCAGTACTTC. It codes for CASSLYRDRPRDEQYF.

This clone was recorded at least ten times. Here the CDR3 reads CASSQSSLWAQNIQYF. In DNA form, the CDR3 reads TGCGCCAGCAGTCAATCGAGCCTGTGGGCCCAAAACATTCAGTACTTC. The chain carries TRBV23-1 and TRBJ2-4; D is ambiguous. TRBV23-1 is an ORF, and what it does is uncertain. This CDR3 is built from 16 residues. V was cut by 0 bases and J by 5 bases, with 14 bases left in between.

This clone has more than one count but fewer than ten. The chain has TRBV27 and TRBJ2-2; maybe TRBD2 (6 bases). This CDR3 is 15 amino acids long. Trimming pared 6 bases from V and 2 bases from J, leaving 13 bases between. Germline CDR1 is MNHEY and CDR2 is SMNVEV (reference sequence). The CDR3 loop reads CASSRGGPNTGELFF. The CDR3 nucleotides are TGTGCCAGCAGCCGCGGAGGGCCAAACACCGGGGAGCTGTTTTTT.

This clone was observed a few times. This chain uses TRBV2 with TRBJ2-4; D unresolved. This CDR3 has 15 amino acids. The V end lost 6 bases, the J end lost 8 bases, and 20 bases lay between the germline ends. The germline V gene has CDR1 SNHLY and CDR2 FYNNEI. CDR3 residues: CASRRRPSAADIQYF. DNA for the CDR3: TGTGCCAGCAGAAGACGGCCAAGTGCCGCGGACATTCAGTACTTC.

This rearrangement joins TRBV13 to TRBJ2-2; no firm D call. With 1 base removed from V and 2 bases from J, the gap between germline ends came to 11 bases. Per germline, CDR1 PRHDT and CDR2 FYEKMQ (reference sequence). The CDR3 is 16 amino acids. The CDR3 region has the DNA TGTGCCAGCAGCTTAGTCCAGGCAATCAACACCGGGGAGCTGTTTTTT. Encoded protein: CASSLVQAINTGELFF.

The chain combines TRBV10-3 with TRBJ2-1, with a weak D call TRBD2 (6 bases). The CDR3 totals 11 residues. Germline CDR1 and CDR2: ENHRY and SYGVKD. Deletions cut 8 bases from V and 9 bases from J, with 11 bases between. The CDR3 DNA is TGTGCCATCGGGACTCCTGCTGAGCAGTTCTTC. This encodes CAIGTPAEQFF.